This is a list of T cell receptor beta chains from one sample in a study of T cells after yellow fever vaccination. MiXCR, applied by TCRdb to the 5' RACE reads, yields one record per CDR3 protein. The data hold around 320,000 distinct CDR3 sequences, with approximately 10% observed a single time. Sequenced here: CD4+ T cells sorted from PBMCs, sampled 5 days after the yellow fever booster vaccination. These receptors were taken from a man in his late teens or twenties who received the YFV17D yellow fever vaccine. CDR3s include the opening cysteine and the closing phenylalanine or tryptophan. Fields, in order: CDR3 protein, J gene, V gene, CDR3 length.

CSAPASALAQRYGYTF | TRBJ1-2 | TRBV20-1 | 16
CASSSTGERIF | TRBJ2-5 | TRBV7-9 | 11
CASNSQGANEKLFF | TRBJ1-4 | TRBV12-3/TRBV12-4 | 14
CASSKLAPETQYF | TRBJ2-5 | TRBV7-7 | 13
CASSPREADTQYF | TRBJ2-3 | TRBV18 | 13
CASSQELRGNTIYF | TRBJ1-3 | TRBV4-3 | 14
CSANRANTGELFF | TRBJ2-2 | TRBV20-1 | 13
CASSPGTYMNTEAFF | TRBJ1-1 | TRBV27 | 15
CASSLKFYNSPLHF | TRBJ1-6 | TRBV7-9 | 14
CASLGQVNTEAFF | TRBJ1-1 | TRBV5-1 | 13
CASSTSSVEETQYF | TRBJ2-5 | TRBV7-2 | 14
CSARWQSSYNEQFF | TRBJ2-1 | TRBV20-1 | 14
CASSQDSSGGAAETQYF | TRBJ2-5 | TRBV4-3 | 17
CASSGQGEKLFF | TRBJ1-4 | TRBV11-2 | 12
CPSSPLVAEAFF | TRBJ1-1 | TRBV7-9 | 12
CASSYSPFSLDSTGELFF | TRBJ2-2 | TRBV6-5 | 18
CASSSDRGIDTQYF | TRBJ2-3 | TRBV7-9 | 14
CASSLLRSGTEHSEAFF | TRBJ1-1 | TRBV5-6 | 17
CASSFSPTSEAFF | TRBJ1-1 | TRBV7-9 | 13
CASSPRQGAKTQYF | TRBJ2-5 | TRBV27 | 14
CASSNPDETQYF | TRBJ2-5 | TRBV6-2/TRBV6-3 | 12
CASSRESYEQYF | TRBJ2-7 | TRBV18 | 12
CASSPAGDPRETQYF | TRBJ2-5 | TRBV4-1 | 15
CASSYSGHLQETQYF | TRBJ2-5 | TRBV6-5 | 15
CASSARRGGYSPLHF | TRBJ1-6 | TRBV11-1 | 15
CASSARTDLNEQFF | TRBJ2-1 | TRBV5-1 | 14
CASSVDRGATEAFF | TRBJ1-1 | TRBV6-4 | 14
CASSIQNSPLHF | TRBJ1-6 | TRBV19 | 12
CSAGQGANTDTQYF | TRBJ2-3 | TRBV20-1 | 14
CSGIGTENTEAFF | TRBJ1-1 | TRBV20-1 | 13
CASAPLTGQGQYEQFF | TRBJ2-1 | TRBV5-1 | 16
CASSLIGTEAFF | TRBJ1-1 | TRBV28 | 12
CASSAPLQSFEQFF | TRBJ2-1 | TRBV4-1 | 14
CASSPRGNTYEQYF | TRBJ2-7 | TRBV28 | 14
CSAPWTGDYGYTF | TRBJ1-2 | TRBV20-1 | 13
CSARLTASSTDTQYF | TRBJ2-3 | TRBV20-1 | 15
CASSPIFGAAQETQYF | TRBJ2-5 | TRBV18 | 16
CSAPTGTYGYTF | TRBJ1-2 | TRBV20-1 | 12
CASSTGTGGPAFF | TRBJ1-1 | TRBV5-6 | 13
CASSLTGSKNIQYF | TRBJ2-4 | TRBV18 | 14
CAWSHSWEGLNIQYF | TRBJ2-4 | TRBV30 | 15
CASNPVVGLASNTEAFF | TRBJ1-1 | TRBV4-1 | 17
CASSFDATNEKLFF | TRBJ1-4 | TRBV5-1 | 14
CASSRRASSYNSPLHF | TRBJ1-6 | TRBV9 | 16
CASSGQGRTGELFF | TRBJ2-2 | TRBV12-3/TRBV12-4 | 14